Following are 15 T cell receptor beta chains from one sample sequenced in a study of T cells after yellow fever vaccination. MiXCR, applied by TCRdb to the 5' RACE reads, yields one record per CDR3 protein. The sample has approximately 240,000 distinct CDR3 sequences, about 3.5% seen once. The material sequenced was PBMCs, taken 15 days after the yellow fever booster vaccination. These receptor sequences come from a young man who received the YFV17D yellow fever vaccine.

This clonotype was picked up many times. The chain joins TRBV5-1 to TRBJ2-7, with D perhaps assigned TRBD1 or TRBD2 (5 bases each). The V end was cut by 4 bases, the J end by 6 bases, with 23 bases between. The CDR3 has 16 amino acids. Germline-derived CDR1 and CDR2 are SGHRS and YFSETQ. The DNA for the CDR3 is TGCGCCAGCAGCCCTCAGGGTCGGGAACTTTCTATCGAGCAGTACTTC. Its protein is CASSPQGRELSIEQYF.

This clonotype was detected many times. In DNA form, the CDR3 reads TGTGCCAGCAGCCAAGAGGCCAGGGGGACTAGCGGGGGTAGCCAAGAGACCCAGTACTTC. Its translation is CASSQEARGTSGGSQETQYF. This rearrangement joins TRBV4-2 to TRBJ2-5; 14 bases fit TRBD2. The V segment lost 0 bases and the J segment 1 base; nucleotides outside the gene matches: 10. The CDR3 is 20 amino acids. In germline, CDR1 is LGHNA, CDR2 YNFKEQ.

The rearrangement joins TRBV15 to TRBJ2-5, with D unclear. The V and J ends lost 5 bases and 1 base respectively, with 14 bases between them. This CDR3 has 15 residues. CDR1 and CDR2 (germline): LNHNV, YYDKDF (reference sequence). The CDR3 nucleotides read TGTGCCACCAGCCCCACACCCACGGTCCAAGAGACCCAGTACTTC. It translates to CATSPTPTVQETQYF. Complete variable domain (other parts from reference TRBV15 and TRBJ2-5): DAMVIQNPRYQVTQFGKPVTLSCSQTLNHNVMYWYQQKSSQAPKLLFHYYDKDFNNEADTPDNFQSRRPNTSFCFLDIRSPGLGDTAMYLCATSPTPTVQETQYFGPGTRLLVL.

This clonotype showed up many times. This rearrangement joins TRBV12-3 or TRBV12-4 to TRBJ1-2; perhaps TRBD1 as D (6 bases). The V end lost 0 bases, the J end lost 8 bases, and 19 bases lay between the germline ends. The CDR3 spans 16 residues. Here the CDR3 reads CASSLAIWGGGLGYTF. Written as DNA, the CDR3 is TGTGCCAGCAGTTTAGCGATCTGGGGTGGGGGCCTGGGCTACACCTTC.

This clonotype showed up many times. The CDR3 reads CASSREGGEDNQPQHF. As DNA, the CDR3 is TGTGCCAGCAGCCGCGAAGGGGGAGAAGACAATCAGCCCCAGCATTTT. The V call is TRBV4-2, the J call TRBJ1-5; possibly TRBD1 for D (6 bases). V was cut by 4 bases and J by 3 bases, with 16 bases left in between. In germline, CDR1 is LGHNA, CDR2 YNFKEQ. The CDR3 spans 16 residues.

Many counts were recorded for this clonotype. CDR3 amino acids: CSINRVNTEAFF. DNA for the CDR3: TGCAGCATCAACAGGGTGAACACTGAAGCTTTCTTT. V and J are TRBV29-1 and TRBJ1-1; TRBD1 might be the D (6 bases). The CDR3 extends over 12 amino acids. The germline V gene encodes CDR1 SQVTM and CDR2 ANQGSEA. Trimming removed 8 bases at V and 0 bases at J, with 10 bases between.

This clonotype has at least ten counts. The J gene is TRBJ2-7, the V gene TRBV28; D is uncertain. This CDR3 contains 13 residues. Between the trimmed V and J ends, which lost 1 base and 6 bases, there was a span of 10 bases. Germline values: CDR1 MDHEN, CDR2 SYDVKM. The CDR3 DNA reads as TGTGCCAGCAGTTTATACGGTTCTTCCGAGCAGTACGTC. Residues: CASSLYGSSEQYV.

This clonotype was counted many times. The chain uses TRBV5-1 and TRBJ2-3, with a weak D call TRBD1 (5 bases). The CDR3 totals 15 residues. Between the trimmed V and J ends, which lost 4 bases and 0 bases, there was a span of 12 bases. Germline values: CDR1 SGHRS, CDR2 YFSETQ. In nucleotides, the CDR3 is TGCGCCAGCAGCCTAGACAGAGCTAGCACAGATACGCAGTATTTT. It specifies CASSLDRASTDTQYF.

This clonotype showed up just a few times. This chain links TRBV6-4 with TRBJ2-3; D tentatively fits TRBD1 or TRBD2 (5 bases each). Germline assignment: CDR1 MRHNA and CDR2 SNTAGT. The length of the CDR3 is 15 residues. The ends were cut back, 4 bases at V and 4 bases at J, with 15 bases in the middle. The CDR3 coding sequence is TGTGCCAGCAGTGCCAAAGGGGACGGGGCAGATACGCAGTATTTT. Translation gives CASSAKGDGADTQYF.

This clonotype was recorded many times. J is TRBJ1-6 and V is TRBV7-2; TRBD1 matches 9 bases. Germline V lookup: CDR1 SGHTA, CDR2 FQGNSA. There are 13 residues in the CDR3. Germline trimming cut 6 bases from V and 14 bases from J; bases unmatched to any gene: 8. In DNA, the CDR3 is TGTGCCAGCAGTACGGACAGGGGATGGGCCCTCCACTTT. This codes for CASSTDRGWALHF. The complete variable domain, with remaining parts taken from reference TRBV7-2 and TRBJ1-6, reads GAGVSQSPSNKVTEKGKDVELRCDPISGHTALYWYRQSLGQGLEFLIYFQGNSAPDKSGLPSDRFSAERTGGSVSTLTIQRTQQEDSAVYLCASSTDRGWALHFGNGTRLTVT.

This clonotype has a count of ten or more. The chain has TRBV7-2 and TRBJ1-2; D is undetermined. The CDR3 extends over 16 amino acids. The V gene's germline CDR1 is SGHTA and CDR2 FQGNSA. Trimming took 2 bases from V and 8 from J, leaving 21 bases between them. The CDR3 here is CASSLSAVDLYGGYTF. The CDR3 region has the DNA TGTGCCAGCAGCTTATCGGCGGTGGACCTTTACGGAGGCTACACCTTC.

This clonotype has at least ten counts. The chain links TRBV20-1 to TRBJ1-5; no reliable D call. The CDR3 totals 12 residues. V lost 5 bases, J lost 3 bases, and 8 bases lay in between. Looked up from germline, CDR1 is DFQATT and CDR2 is SNEGSKA (reference sequence). CDR3 amino acids: CSASRPNQPQHF. The CDR3 DNA reads TGCAGTGCTTCCCGCCCCAATCAGCCCCAGCATTTT.

This clonotype was seen at least ten times. The chain combines TRBV25-1 with TRBJ2-5; D is tentatively TRBD1 or TRBD2 (6 bases each). V lost 9 bases to trimming and J lost 2 bases, with 10 bases between them. The CDR3 is 12 amino acids. Germline lookup yields CDR1 MGHDK and CDR2 SYGVNS. CDR3 sequence (DNA): TGTGCCAGTGGAGGGGGTCAAGAGACCCAGTACTTC. Translation: CASGGGQETQYF.

This clonotype was observed many times. The gene calls are TRBV20-1 and TRBJ1-5; D is possibly TRBD1 (6 bases). The CDR3 covers 14 residues. Germline CDR1 reads DFQATT; CDR2 reads SNEGSKA (reference sequence). With 2 bases removed from V and 4 bases from J, the gap between germline ends came to 12 bases. The CDR3 DNA sequence: TGCAGTGCTAGAAAGGGGGGGGCAAATCAGCCCCAGCATTTT. Translation: CSARKGGANQPQHF.

This clonotype occurred many times. The chain joins TRBV4-1 to TRBJ2-7; D is perhaps TRBD2 (7 bases). Trimming took 0 bases from V and 0 from J, leaving 18 bases between them. The CDR3 length is 18 residues. Per germline, CDR1 MGHRA and CDR2 YSYEKL. The CDR3 region has the DNA TGCGCCAGCAGCCAAGATAATGGGAGGGGGGCAAGCTCCTACGAGCAGTACTTC. Translation: CASSQDNGRGASSYEQYF.